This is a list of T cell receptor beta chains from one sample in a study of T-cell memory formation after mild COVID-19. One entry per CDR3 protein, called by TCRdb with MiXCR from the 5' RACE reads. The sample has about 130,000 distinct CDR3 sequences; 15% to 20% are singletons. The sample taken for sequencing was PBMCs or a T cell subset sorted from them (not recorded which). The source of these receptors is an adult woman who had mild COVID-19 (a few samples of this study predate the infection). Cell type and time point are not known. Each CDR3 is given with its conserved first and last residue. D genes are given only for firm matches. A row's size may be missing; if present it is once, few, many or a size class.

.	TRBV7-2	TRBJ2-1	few	TGTGCCAGCAGCTTAAGTCGGGGGCACAATGAGCAGTTCTTC	CASSLSRGHNEQFF
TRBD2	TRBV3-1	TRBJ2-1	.	TGTGCCAGCAGCCAAGATTTAGCGGGAGGTGATGAGCAGTTCTTC	CASSQDLAGGDEQFF
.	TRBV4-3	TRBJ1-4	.	TGCGCCAGCAGCCAAGATTCAGGCACCGGAAAGGAAAAACTGTTTTTT	CASSQDSGTGKEKLFF
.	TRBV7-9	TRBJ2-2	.	TGTGCCAGCAGCTTTGGCTCTAACGGGGAGCTGTTTTTT	CASSFGSNGELFF
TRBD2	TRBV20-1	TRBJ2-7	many	TGCAGTGCCCCGCGACTAGCGGGAGCCCACTACGAGCAGTACTTC	CSAPRLAGAHYEQYF
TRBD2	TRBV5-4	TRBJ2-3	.	TGTGCCAGCAGCACCCGACTAGCGGCACCAGATACGCAGTATTTT	CASSTRLAAPDTQYF
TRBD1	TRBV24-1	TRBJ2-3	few	TGTGCCACCAGTGATCCTGGGACAGGCTTGGATACGCAGTATTTT	CATSDPGTGLDTQYF
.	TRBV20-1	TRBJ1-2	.	TGCAGTGCCACTGGGACCGTGCGGAAAGGCTACACCTTC	CSATGTVRKGYTF
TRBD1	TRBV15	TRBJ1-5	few	TGTGCCACCAGCAGGAGGGACAGGTCGGATCAGCCCCAGCATTTT	CATSRRDRSDQPQHF
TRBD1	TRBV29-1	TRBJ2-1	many	TGCAGCGGGGGGACAGGGAGTACCTACAATGAGCAGTTCTTC	CSGGTGSTYNEQFF
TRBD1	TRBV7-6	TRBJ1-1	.	TGTGCCAGCAGCTCCGAACAGGGGGTGTACACTGAAGCTTTCTTT	CASSSEQGVYTEAFF
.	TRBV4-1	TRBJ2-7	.	TGCGCCAGCAGCCACCTAGGGAGCTCCTACGAGCAGTACTTC	CASSHLGSSYEQYF
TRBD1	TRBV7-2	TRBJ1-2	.	TGTGCCAGCAGCTTAGGGACAGGGTCCTATGGCTACACCTTC	CASSLGTGSYGYTF
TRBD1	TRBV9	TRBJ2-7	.	TGTGCCAGCAGCGTGACAGGGGGCCCCTACGAGCAGTACTTC	CASSVTGGPYEQYF
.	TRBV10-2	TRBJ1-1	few	TGCGCCAGCAGTGAGTCAGCTCGTGGGGGAGCCGGGAACACTGAAGCTTTCTTT	CASSESARGGAGNTEAFF
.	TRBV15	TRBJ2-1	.	TGTGCCACCAGCAGAGATGGGCTAGCGAACTACCATGAGTCGTTCTTC	CATSRDGLANYHESFF
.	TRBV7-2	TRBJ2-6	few	TGTGCCAGCAGCTTATACGAGGCCAACGTCCTGACTTTC	CASSLYEANVLTF
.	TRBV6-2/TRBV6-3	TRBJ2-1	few	TGTGCCAGCAGTTACCTGCAGGGACAATTCTTC	CASSYLQGQFF
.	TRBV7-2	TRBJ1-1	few	TGTGCCAGCAGCCCCGTGTCGGTCACTGAAGCTTTCTTT	CASSPVSVTEAFF
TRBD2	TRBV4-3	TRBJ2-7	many	TGCGCCAGCAGCCAGGGGATAGCGGGCCTCTCCTACGAGCAGTACTTC	CASSQGIAGLSYEQYF
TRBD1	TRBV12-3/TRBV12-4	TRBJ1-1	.	TGTGCCAGCAGTCTGGGGACAGTTTCCCCCGACGTGGCTTTCTTT	CASSLGTVSPDVAFF
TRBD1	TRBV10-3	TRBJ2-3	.	TGTGCCATCAGTACGACAGGGTCAGATACGCAGTATTTT	CAISTTGSDTQYF